This is a list of T cell receptor beta chains from one sample in a study of blood T cell repertoires in COVID-19. The method was immunoSEQ multiplex PCR; TCRdb's version includes in-frame clones alone and lacks a portion of them. Of under 200,000 clones in the sample, 80% to 90% were seen once. The sequenced sample was peripheral blood. These TCRs come from an older woman who had recovered from COVID-19. CDR3s include the opening cysteine and the closing phenylalanine or tryptophan. A D gene is named only where the DNA matches it firmly. Where a row states a size, it is once, few, many or the class of an expanded clone; other rows omit it.

J | size | V | D | DNA | CDR3
TRBJ1-2 | . | TRBV6-5 | . | TGTGCCAGCAGCCCGGGGGGGCGGGTCTATGGCTACACCTTC | CASSPGGRVYGYTF
TRBJ2-2 | . | TRBV5-1 | TRBD1 | TGCGCCAGCAGCAGGGGACAGGGAACAACCGGGGAGCTGTTTTTT | CASSRGQGTTGELFF
TRBJ2-1 | . | TRBV29-1 | TRBD1 | TGCAGCGTTGTTTTTCGGACAGGAATAAATGAGCAGTTCTTC | CSVVFRTGINEQFF
TRBJ2-2 | . | TRBV11-3 | TRBD1 | TGTGCCAGCAGCTCCGACAGGGGAACCGGGGAGCTGTTTTTT | CASSSDRGTGELFF
TRBJ1-1 | few | TRBV4-2 | TRBD1 | TGTGCCAGCAGCCAAGATGCGGCAGGGGGTTTCGGCACTGAAGCTTTCTTT | CASSQDAAGGFGTEAFF
TRBJ1-2 | . | TRBV7-8 | . | TGTGCCAGCAGCTTAGGAGGACAGATCTATGGCTACACCTTC | CASSLGGQIYGYTF
TRBJ1-2 | . | TRBV9 | . | TGTGCCAGCAGCGTACAGGGAACTAACTATGGCTACACCTTC | CASSVQGTNYGYTF
TRBJ2-1 | . | TRBV5-1 | . | TGCGCCAGCAGGGTCGGGTCCGACAGTGAGCAGTTCTTC | CASRVGSDSEQFF
TRBJ1-5 | . | TRBV4-1 | . | TGCGCCAGCAGCCAAGATTCGAGGGTGGACAGTTATCAGCCCCAGCATTTT | CASSQDSRVDSYQPQHF
TRBJ2-5 | . | TRBV2 | . | TGTGCCAGCTCTCAGGGGAGCCCATTCCAAGAGACCCAGTACTTC | CASSQGSPFQETQYF
TRBJ2-2 | . | TRBV9 | . | TGTGCCAGCTCCCGTACGGGGGTCAACACCGGGGAGCTGTTTTTT | CASSRTGVNTGELFF
TRBJ2-7 | . | TRBV4-1 | . | TGCGCCAGCAGCCAACGGGACAACTACGAGCAGTACTTC | CASSQRDNYEQYF
TRBJ2-7 | . | TRBV24-1 | TRBD1 | TGTGCCACCAGTGAGAGACAGGGGAGCGAGCAGTACTTC | CATSERQGSEQYF
TRBJ2-1 | . | TRBV2 | TRBD2 | TGTGCCAGCAGTGAATTTAGCGGGGGGTACAATGAGCAGTTCTTC | CASSEFSGGYNEQFF